The 26 T cell receptor beta chains in this list originate from one sample, sequenced in a study of T cells in Graves' hyperthyroidism and ophthalmopathy. There were TCR beta CDR3 regions amplified from RNA transcripts. The TCR CDR3 was amplified in a first-round RT-PCR using the HTBI primer set. TCRdb re-analysed the multiplex PCR reads in MiXCR, keeping a single row per CDR3 protein. Among roughly 350,000 distinct CDR3 sequences listed, around 13% were seen once. Sample: blood. These receptors all stem from a woman aged 40-49 years with Graves' ophthalmopathy.

This clonotype showed up just a few times. The chain combines TRBV27 with TRBJ1-5, with D unclear. The CDR3 consists of 16 residues. Deletions cut 6 bases from V and 5 bases from J, with 20 bases between. The V gene's germline CDR1 is MNHEY and CDR2 SMNVEV (reference sequence). This CDR3 reads CASSQTPAAGYQPQHF. CDR3 nucleotides: TGTGCCAGCAGCCAAACGCCGGCGGCGGGATATCAGCCCCAGCATTTT.

This clonotype was detected many times. This chain links TRBV15 with TRBJ1-2, with 10 bases that match TRBD1. Germline CDR1 and CDR2: LNHNV and YYDKDF (reference sequence). The V and J ends lost 3 bases and 7 bases, in that order; junction bases with no gene match: 5. The CDR3 is 14 residues long. The CDR3 DNA is TGTGCCACCAGCAGTAGACAGGGGGCGAGTGGCTACACCTTC. Translating gives CATSSRQGASGYTF.

This clonotype was seen repeatedly, ten times or more. The rearrangement joins TRBV12-3 or TRBV12-4 to TRBJ1-6; possible D gene TRBD1, 6 bases. This CDR3 has 14 residues. Trimming stripped 1 base from V and 7 bases from J, with 8 bases between. In nucleotides, the CDR3 is TGTGCCAGCAGTTTAGTAGGGGGGAATTCACCCCTCCACTTT. It translates to CASSLVGGNSPLHF.

This clonotype has only one observation. The chain is built from TRBV2 and TRBJ2-7, with 7 bases matching TRBD1. This CDR3 has 14 amino acids. V dropped 5 bases and J dropped 2; count of bases not matched to a gene: 6. Germline V gene sequence: CDR1 SNHLY, CDR2 FYNNEI. The CDR3 region is CASSFRGQPYEQYF. CDR3 bases: TGTGCCAGCAGTTTTCGGGGACAGCCCTACGAGCAGTACTTC.

The rearrangement uses TRBV12-3 or TRBV12-4 and TRBJ1-6; maybe TRBD1 (5 bases). Trimming cost V 6 bases and J 7 bases, with 13 bases left between them. There are 14 residues in the CDR3. In DNA form, the CDR3 reads TGTGCCAGCAGACTGGACACCACCAATTCACCCCTCCACTTT. It translates to CASRLDTTNSPLHF.

CDR3 sequence: CASSGGLAESYEQYF. In DNA, the CDR3 is TGTGCCAGCAGCGGAGGACTAGCGGAATCCTACGAGCAGTACTTC. This chain uses TRBV9 with TRBJ2-7; TRBD2 agrees at 10 bases. J lost 1 base, V lost 3 bases, and 4 bases had no gene match. From germline, CDR1 is SGDLS and CDR2 YYNGEE. The CDR3 has 15 residues.

The rearrangement joins TRBV5-1 to TRBJ1-6; tentative D call: TRBD1 (6 bases). The CDR3 length is 15 residues. V dropped 4 bases and J dropped 5 bases, with 13 bases sitting between them. Germline CDR1 and CDR2: SGHRS and YFSETQ. The CDR3 is CASSPRTANNSPLHF. In nucleotides, the CDR3 is TGCGCCAGCAGCCCGAGGACAGCCAATAATTCACCCCTCCACTTT.

This chain uses TRBV3-1 with TRBJ1-2; tentatively, D is TRBD1 (6 bases). From germline, CDR1 is LGHDT and CDR2 YNNKEL (reference sequence). The V and J ends lost 4 bases and 4 bases respectively, with 16 bases between them. The CDR3 sequence is 15 residues long. CDR3 sequence (DNA): TGTGCCAGCAGCCCCAACTTAGGACAGTTCTATGGCTACACCTTC. Amino acids: CASSPNLGQFYGYTF.

This clonotype was observed at least ten times. The chain has TRBV11-2 and TRBJ1-6; 10 positions match TRBD1. The CDR3 is made up of 16 amino acids. Unmatched junction bases numbered 3, after V lost 1 base and J lost 6 bases. Per the germline V gene, CDR1 is SGHAT and CDR2 is FQNNGV. The CDR3 DNA is TGTGCCAGCAGCTTAGGGACAGGGGGGGGTAATTCACCCCTCCACTTT. It translates to CASSLGTGGGNSPLHF.

The V call is TRBV5-5, the J call TRBJ2-7; 7 nucleotides agree with TRBD1. This CDR3 has 15 amino acids. V gave up 0 bases and J gave up 5 bases; unmatched junction bases: 8. The germline CDR1 and CDR2 sequences are SGHKS and YYEKEE (reference sequence). The CDR3 sequence: CASSLVTGSVHEQYF. The CDR3 DNA reads as TGTGCCAGCAGCTTGGTGACAGGGTCTGTCCACGAGCAGTACTTC. Supplemented by reference TRBV5-5 and TRBJ2-7, the full variable domain reads DAGVTQSPTHLIKTRGQQVTLRCSPISGHKSVSWYQQVLGQGPQFIFQYYEKEERGRGNFPDRFSARQFPNYSSELNVNALLLGDSALYLCASSLVTGSVHEQYFGPGTRLTVT.

V usage is TRBV28 and J usage is TRBJ2-3; 7 bases agree with TRBD2. V lost 7 bases and J lost 0; bases outside the gene matches: 10. The CDR3 extends over 16 amino acids. The germline V gene encodes CDR1 MDHEN and CDR2 SYDVKM. The CDR3 reads CASKRDYQNSTDTQYF. The CDR3 nucleotides are TGTGCCAGCAAGAGGGACTATCAGAACAGCACAGATACGCAGTATTTT.

This rearrangement joins TRBV19 to TRBJ2-7, with 9 bases that match TRBD1. V shed 4 bases and J 0 bases; nucleotides not matched to a gene: 19. Germline V gives CDR1 LNHDA, CDR2 SQIVND (reference sequence). This CDR3 contains 20 residues. In nucleotides, the CDR3 is TGTGCCAGTAGTAGGGGACATGTGGGGCGGACAGGGGCGAACTCCTACGAGCAGTACTTC. Translation gives CASSRGHVGRTGANSYEQYF.

The V and J genes are TRBV3-1 and TRBJ2-3, with a possible D match to TRBD2 (6 bases). The germline V gene has CDR1 LGHDT and CDR2 YNNKEL (reference sequence). There are 14 residues in the CDR3. V was shortened by 0 bases and J by 6 bases, with 10 bases between the two germline ends. CDR3 sequence reads: CASSQEGRGDTQYF. The CDR3 DNA sequence: TGTGCCAGCAGCCAAGAAGGCCGGGGGGATACGCAGTATTTT.

This clonotype was recorded a few times. This rearrangement joins TRBV3-1 to TRBJ2-7; D unclear. V lost 2 bases, J lost 3 bases, and 23 bases lay in between. The germline V gene encodes CDR1 LGHDT and CDR2 YNNKEL (reference sequence). The CDR3 has 18 amino acids. The DNA of the CDR3 is TGTGCCAGCAGCCAAAAAACCCGTGAACAGTTTCGTTGCTACGAGCAGTACTTC. This translates into CASSQKTREQFRCYEQYF.

This chain connects TRBV7-8 to TRBJ1-4; no definite D call. V lost 6 bases and J lost 6, with 14 bases in between. The CDR3 covers 14 residues. The V gene's germline CDR1 is SGHVS and CDR2 FQNEAQ. CDR3 protein: CASSPNTFHEKLFF. CDR3 in DNA: TGTGCCAGCAGTCCGAACACCTTCCATGAAAAACTGTTTTTT.

This clonotype was observed at least ten times. V is TRBV20-1 and J is TRBJ2-2; 11 bases map to TRBD2. Unmatched junction bases numbered 4, after V lost 3 bases and J lost 7 bases. Per the germline V gene, CDR1 is DFQATT and CDR2 is SNEGSKA (reference sequence). The CDR3 consists of 14 residues. The CDR3: CSARPSGGIGELFF. The DNA for the CDR3 is TGCAGTGCTAGGCCTAGCGGGGGGATCGGGGAGCTGTTTTTT.

The V and J genes are TRBV7-9 and TRBJ2-1; 7 bases agree with TRBD2. Losses at the gene ends were 5 bases for V and 6 bases for J; bases not matched to a gene: 13. This CDR3 is 16 amino acids long. Per the germline V gene, CDR1 is SEHNR and CDR2 is FQNEAQ (reference sequence). The CDR3 region is CASSRGASWGGNEQFF. DNA of the CDR3: TGTGCCAGCAGCCGAGGGGCTAGCTGGGGGGGCAATGAGCAGTTCTTC.

On this clonotype itself: A much larger clone sits a single nucleotide away, making a read error possible. V gene TRBV28 combines with J gene TRBJ1-5; no clear D. The CDR3 loop spans 14 amino acids. V lost 5 bases, J lost 5 bases, and 13 bases lay in between. Germline V gene lookup returns CDR1 MDHEN and CDR2 SYDVKM. In DNA form, the CDR3 reads TGTGCCAGCAGTCCAAGTTTGTGGGATCAGCCCCAGCATTTT. Translating gives CASSPSLWDQPQHF. The entire variable domain, with the rest obtained from reference TRBV28 and TRBJ1-5, is as follows: DVKVTQSSRYLVKRTGEKVFLECVQDMDHENMFWYRQDPGLGLRLIYFSYDVKMKEKGDIPEGYSVSREKKERFSLILESASTNQTSMYLCASSPSLWDQPQHFGDGTRLSIL.

Ten or more counts support this clonotype. The chain combines TRBV6-1 with TRBJ2-2; maybe TRBD1 (5 bases). The CDR3 contains 11 residues. The germline V gene has CDR1 MNHNS and CDR2 SASEGT. Trimming took off 8 bases at V and 9 bases at J, with 10 bases between the two ends. CDR3 in amino acids: CASLWGRELFF. CDR3 DNA: TGTGCCAGCCTTTGGGGCCGGGAGCTGTTTTTT.

This clonotype was counted between two and nine times. The V gene is TRBV5-4, the J gene TRBJ2-5; 8 nucleotides match TRBD2. This CDR3 is 17 amino acids long. Germline values: CDR1 SGHNT, CDR2 YYREEE (reference sequence). V dropped 0 bases and J dropped 3; count of bases not matched to a gene: 10. CDR3 amino acids: CASSLGNPGLAEETQYF. The CDR3 DNA sequence: TGTGCCAGCAGCTTGGGGAACCCAGGACTAGCAGAAGAGACCCAGTACTTC.

This sequence joins TRBV3-1 and TRBJ2-4; possibly TRBD1 for D (6 bases). Germline V gene lookup returns CDR1 LGHDT and CDR2 YNNKEL (reference sequence). This CDR3 has 16 residues. V gave up 1 base and J gave up 1 base, with 11 bases separating them. The CDR3 region is CASSQGDQGAKNIQYF. CDR3 coding DNA: TGTGCCAGCAGCCAAGGTGATCAGGGGGCCAAAAACATTCAGTACTTC.

The sample holds a few counts of this clonotype. The gene calls are TRBV29-1 and TRBJ1-1; a possible D gene is TRBD1 (5 bases). The length of the CDR3 is 13 residues. The germline gives CDR1 SQVTM, CDR2 ANQGSEA. Trimming removed 7 bases from V and 2 bases from J, with 14 bases in between. CDR3 amino acids: CSGMGGPNTEAFF. The CDR3 bases are TGCAGCGGGATGGGGGGACCCAACACTGAAGCTTTCTTT.

This clonotype was observed a handful of times. This chain uses TRBV11-3 with TRBJ2-1; 10 nucleotides line up with TRBD1. Germline V CDR1 and CDR2: SGHNT, YENEEA. The V and J ends lost 7 bases and 0 bases, in that order; junction bases with no gene match: 3. The CDR3 covers 15 residues. DNA of the CDR3: TGTGCCAGCAAAAGGACAGGGGGCTCCTACAATGAGCAGTTCTTC. Translating it yields CASKRTGGSYNEQFF.

In this sample, this clonotype turned up a few times. This chain links TRBV4-2 with TRBJ2-1; the D gene is possibly TRBD2 (5 bases). CDR1 is LGHNA, CDR2 YNFKEQ, per germline. V lost 4 bases and J lost 5, with 18 bases in between. The CDR3 sequence is 16 residues long. CDR3 sequence reads: CASSPSGVHPNNEQFF. The CDR3 nucleotides read TGTGCCAGCAGCCCCTCCGGGGTCCACCCAAACAATGAGCAGTTCTTC.

V usage is TRBV5-5 and J usage is TRBJ1-4; 7 bases agree with TRBD1. Germline CDR1 and CDR2: SGHKS and YYEKEE (reference sequence). The CDR3 covers 15 residues. V shed 3 bases, J shed 5 bases, and the junction held 7 bases outside the gene matches. The CDR3 is CASSWLGQTNEKLFF. CDR3 in DNA: TGTGCCAGCAGCTGGCTGGGACAGACGAATGAAAAACTGTTTTTT.

This clonotype was found many times. This sequence joins TRBV18 and TRBJ2-1; no reliable D call. Deletions cut 6 bases from V and 8 bases from J, with 2 bases between. The CDR3 runs to 9 residues. Germline V CDR1 and CDR2: KGHSH, LQKENI. The CDR3 protein is CASSDEQFF. The CDR3 bases are TGTGCCAGCTCGGATGAGCAGTTCTTC.